This T cell receptor beta chain was sequenced in a study of blood T cell repertoires in COVID-19. The assay was immunoSEQ multiplex PCR, and TCRdb's table has in-frame clones only and misses some. The sample lists fewer than 180,000 clones, around 90% occurring once. Trimming cost V 6 bases and J 0 bases; bases outside gene matches: 11. Germline-derived CDR1 and CDR2 are SQVTM and ANQGSEA. The length of the CDR3 is 17 residues. The rearrangement uses TRBV29-1 and TRBJ2-6; 7 bases line up with TRBD1. Sequencing used peripheral blood. This TCR came from a woman aged 55 to 70 with active or convalescent COVID-19. The CDR3 region is CSVALGTADSGANVLTF. The CDR3 region has the DNA TGCAGCGTGGCCCTTGGGACAGCAGACTCTGGGGCCAACGTCCTGACTTTC.